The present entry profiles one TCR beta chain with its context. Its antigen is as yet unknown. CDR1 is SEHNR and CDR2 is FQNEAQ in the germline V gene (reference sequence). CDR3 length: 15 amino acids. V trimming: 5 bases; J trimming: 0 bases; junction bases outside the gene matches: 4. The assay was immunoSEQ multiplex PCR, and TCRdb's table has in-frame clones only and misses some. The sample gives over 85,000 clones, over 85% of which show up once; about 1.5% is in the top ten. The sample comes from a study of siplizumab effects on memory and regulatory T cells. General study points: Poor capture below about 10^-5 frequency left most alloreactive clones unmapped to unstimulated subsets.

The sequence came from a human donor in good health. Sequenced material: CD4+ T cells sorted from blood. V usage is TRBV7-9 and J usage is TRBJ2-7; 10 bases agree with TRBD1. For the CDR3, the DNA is TGTGCCAGCAGCATGACAGGGGGCTACTCCTACGAGCAGTACTTC. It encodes CASSMTGGYSYEQYF. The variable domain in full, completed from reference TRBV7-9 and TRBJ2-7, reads DTGVSQNPRHKITKRGQNVTFRCDPISEHNRLYWYRQTLGQGPEFLTYFQNEAQLEKSRLLSDRFSAERPKGSFSTLEIQRTEQGDSAMYLCASSMTGGYSYEQYFGPGTRLTVT.